One sample yielded the 9 T cell receptor beta chains listed below, sequenced in a study of T cells in localized non-small cell lung cancer. Profiling relied on immunoSEQ multiplex PCR, and the TCRdb table lists in-frame clones only, not all of them. This sample has about 1,600 clones, with around a quarter found just once. The sample in question was normal lung tissue next to the tumor, obtained before any cancer treatment. Receptors originate from a male donor older than 55 with stage II lung adenocarcinoma.

This clone was recorded once. This chain joins TRBV14 and TRBJ2-3; no clear D gene. The germline V gene encodes CDR1 SGHDN and CDR2 FVKESK. CDR3 size: 12 residues. Trimming took 3 bases from V and 5 from J, leaving 6 bases between them. The CDR3 coding sequence is TGTGCCAGCAGCCACTACAGAGATACGCAGTATTTT. Its translation is CASSHYRDTQYF.

In this sample, this clone is medium-sized. The chain employs TRBV6-8 and TRBJ2-7; 12 positions agree with TRBD1. Germline loops: CDR1 MNHGY, CDR2 SAAAGT. Trimming at V came to 4 bases and at J to 6 bases, leaving 7 bases not matched to a gene. This CDR3 spans 15 amino acids. The CDR3 spells CASSLGTGGVSEQYF. CDR3 nucleotides: TGTGCCAGCAGTTTGGGGACAGGGGGCGTCTCCGAGCAGTACTTC.

By share, this clone ranks as medium-sized. The rearrangement joins TRBV9 to TRBJ2-7; D remains ambiguous. V shed 4 bases and J shed 3 bases, with 14 bases lying between them. CDR1 is SGDLS and CDR2 is YYNGEE in the germline V gene. The CDR3 has 14 residues. CDR3 protein: CASSSSRVNYEQYF. The CDR3 bases are TGTGCCAGCAGCTCTTCCCGAGTCAACTACGAGCAGTACTTC.

This clone was detected a few times. This rearrangement joins TRBV11-3 to TRBJ1-4; D might be TRBD1 (6 bases). The CDR3 sequence is 15 residues long. Trimming removed 0 bases from V and 1 base from J, with 6 bases in between. From germline, CDR1 is SGHNT and CDR2 YENEEA. Here the CDR3 reads CASSLEQGTNEKLFF. In DNA, the CDR3 is TGTGCCAGCAGCTTAGAACAGGGAACTAATGAAAAACTGTTTTTT.

This clone was picked up a small number of times. This chain joins TRBV6-8 and TRBJ1-2; 9 bases fit TRBD1. The ends lost 4 bases at V and 8 bases at J; junction bases unmatched: 14. The CDR3 runs to 16 residues. CDR1 and CDR2 from the germline V gene are MNHGY and SAAAGT. This CDR3 reads CASSLYRGTGLGGYTF. The CDR3 nucleotides read TGTGCCAGCAGTTTATATCGAGGGACAGGGTTGGGAGGCTACACCTTC.

V is TRBV10-3 and J is TRBJ1-2; D is perhaps TRBD1 (6 bases). This CDR3 has 14 residues. The germline CDR1 and CDR2 sequences are ENHRY and SYGVKD. V lost 2 bases to trimming and J lost 7 bases, with 14 bases between them. In nucleotides, the CDR3 is TGTGCCATCAGTGAGGTCAGGACAGAACGTGGCTACACCTTC. This translates into CAISEVRTERGYTF.

The V gene is TRBV5-1, the J gene TRBJ1-1, with D uncertain. The CDR3 sequence is 14 residues long. Trimming pared 5 bases from V and 1 base from J, leaving 12 bases between. Looked up from germline, CDR1 is SGHRS and CDR2 is YFSETQ. The CDR3 loop reads CASSFISRNTEAFF. CDR3 DNA sequence: TGCGCCAGCAGTTTCATCTCGAGGAACACTGAAGCTTTCTTT.

This chain uses TRBV6-8 with TRBJ1-3; 7 bases map to TRBD1. The CDR3 runs 14 residues. Germline V gene sequence: CDR1 MNHGY, CDR2 SAAAGT. The V gene end was trimmed by 5 bases and the J gene end by 2 bases; junction bases not matched to a gene: 3. The CDR3 DNA follows: TGTGCCAGCAGTCTACAGGGGACTGGAAACACCATATATTTT. Amino acids: CASSLQGTGNTIYF.

This clone was seen a few times. The rearrangement links TRBV28 to TRBJ2-2; the D gene is possibly TRBD1 (5 bases). The CDR3 is 13 amino acids. CDR1 is MDHEN, CDR2 SYDVKM, per germline. V shed 5 bases and J shed 6 bases, with 10 bases lying between them. The DNA of the CDR3 is TGTGCCAGCAGTCCCTTGACAGCCGGGGAGCTGTTTTTT. This gives the protein CASSPLTAGELFF.